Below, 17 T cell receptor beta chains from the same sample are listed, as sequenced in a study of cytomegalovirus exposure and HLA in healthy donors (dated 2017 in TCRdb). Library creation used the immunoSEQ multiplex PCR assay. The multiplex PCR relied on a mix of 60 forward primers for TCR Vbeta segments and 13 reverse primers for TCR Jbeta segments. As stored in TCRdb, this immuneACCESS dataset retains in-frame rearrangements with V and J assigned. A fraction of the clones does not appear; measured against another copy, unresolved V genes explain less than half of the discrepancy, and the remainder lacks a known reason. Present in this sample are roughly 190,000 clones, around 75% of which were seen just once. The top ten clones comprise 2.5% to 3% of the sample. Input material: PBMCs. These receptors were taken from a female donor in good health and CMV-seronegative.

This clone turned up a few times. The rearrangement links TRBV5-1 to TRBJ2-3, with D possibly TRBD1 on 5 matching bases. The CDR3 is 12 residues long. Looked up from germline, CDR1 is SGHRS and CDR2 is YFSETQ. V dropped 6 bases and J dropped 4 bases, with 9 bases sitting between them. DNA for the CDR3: TGCGCCAGCAATATAGGGGCAGATACGCAGTATTTT. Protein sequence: CASNIGADTQYF.

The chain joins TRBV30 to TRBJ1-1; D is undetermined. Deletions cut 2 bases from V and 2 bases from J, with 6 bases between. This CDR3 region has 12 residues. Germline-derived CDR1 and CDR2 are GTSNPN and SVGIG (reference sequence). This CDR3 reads CAWSLTNTEAFF. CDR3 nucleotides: TGTGCCTGGAGTCTAACTAACACTGAAGCTTTCTTT.

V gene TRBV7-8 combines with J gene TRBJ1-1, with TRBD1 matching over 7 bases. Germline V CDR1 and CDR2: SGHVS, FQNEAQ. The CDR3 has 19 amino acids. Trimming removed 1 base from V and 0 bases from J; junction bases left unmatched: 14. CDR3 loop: CASSLGGSPGGFMNTEAFF. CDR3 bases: TGTGCCAGCAGCTTAGGGGGGTCCCCAGGGGGATTCATGAACACTGAAGCTTTCTTT.

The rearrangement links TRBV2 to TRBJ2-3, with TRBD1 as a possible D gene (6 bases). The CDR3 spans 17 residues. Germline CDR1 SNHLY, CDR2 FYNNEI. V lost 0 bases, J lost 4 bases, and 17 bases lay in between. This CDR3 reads CASSEARHRVGSDTQYF. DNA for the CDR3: TGTGCCAGCAGTGAAGCGCGTCACAGGGTAGGATCAGATACGCAGTATTTT.

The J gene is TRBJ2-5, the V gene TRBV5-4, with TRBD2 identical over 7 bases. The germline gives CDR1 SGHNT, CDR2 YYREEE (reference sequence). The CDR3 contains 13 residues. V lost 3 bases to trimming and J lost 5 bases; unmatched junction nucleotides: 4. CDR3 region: CASSSPGRETQYF. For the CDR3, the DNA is TGTGCCAGCAGCTCCCCCGGGAGGGAGACCCAGTACTTC.

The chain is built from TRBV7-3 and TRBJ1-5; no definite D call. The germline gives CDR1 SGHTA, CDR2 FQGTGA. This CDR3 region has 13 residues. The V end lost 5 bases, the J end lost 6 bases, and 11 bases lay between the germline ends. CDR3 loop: CASSPGAVQPQHF. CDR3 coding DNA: TGTGCCAGCAGCCCCGGCGCGGTTCAGCCCCAGCATTTT.

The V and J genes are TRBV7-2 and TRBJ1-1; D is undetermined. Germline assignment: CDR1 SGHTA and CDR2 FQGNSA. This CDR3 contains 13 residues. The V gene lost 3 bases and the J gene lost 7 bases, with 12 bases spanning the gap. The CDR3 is CASSLRSGFEAFF. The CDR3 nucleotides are TGTGCCAGCAGCTTGAGGTCTGGTTTTGAAGCTTTCTTT. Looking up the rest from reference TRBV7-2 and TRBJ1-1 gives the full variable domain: GAGVSQSPSNKVTEKGKDVELRCDPISGHTALYWYRQSLGQGLEFLIYFQGNSAPDKSGLPSDRFSAERTGGSVSTLTIQRTQQEDSAVYLCASSLRSGFEAFFGQGTRLTVV.

DNA for the CDR3: TGTGCCAGCAGCCGGGGACAGGGCTTTGGCTACACCTTC. Protein product: CASSRGQGFGYTF. This rearrangement joins TRBV27 to TRBJ1-2, with 9 bases matching TRBD1. Germline CDR1 and CDR2: MNHEY and SMNVEV (reference sequence). The CDR3 extends over 13 amino acids. J lost 7 bases, V lost 6 bases, and 6 bases had no gene match.

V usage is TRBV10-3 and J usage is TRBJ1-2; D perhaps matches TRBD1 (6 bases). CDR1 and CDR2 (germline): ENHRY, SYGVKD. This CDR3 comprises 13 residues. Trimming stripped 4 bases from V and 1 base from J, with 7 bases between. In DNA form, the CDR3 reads TGTGCCATCAGTGCAGGGGTTAACTATGGCTACACCTTC. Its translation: CAISAGVNYGYTF.

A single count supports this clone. CDR3 loop: CASSPNRENEQFF. The CDR3 DNA is TGTGCCAGCAGCCCGAACAGGGAGAATGAGCAGTTCTTC. V usage is TRBV11-2 and J usage is TRBJ2-1; possibly TRBD1 for D (6 bases). CDR3 size: 13 residues. Trimming cost V 5 bases and J 7 bases, with 12 bases left between them. The V gene's germline CDR1 is SGHAT and CDR2 FQNNGV. The variable domain in full, with the rest retrieved from reference TRBV11-2 and TRBJ2-1, is EAGVAQSPRYKIIEKRQSVAFWCNPISGHATLYWYQQILGQGPKLLIQFQNNGVVDDSQLPKDRFSAERLKGVDSTLKIQPAKLEDSAVYLCASSPNRENEQFFGPGTRLTVL.

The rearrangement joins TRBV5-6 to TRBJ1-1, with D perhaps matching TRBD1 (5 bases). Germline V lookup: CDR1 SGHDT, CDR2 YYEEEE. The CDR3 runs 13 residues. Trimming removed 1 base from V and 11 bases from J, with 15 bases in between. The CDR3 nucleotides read TGTGCCAGCAGCTTGAGCTCCTCAGGGAGGGCTTTCTTT. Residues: CASSLSSSGRAFF.

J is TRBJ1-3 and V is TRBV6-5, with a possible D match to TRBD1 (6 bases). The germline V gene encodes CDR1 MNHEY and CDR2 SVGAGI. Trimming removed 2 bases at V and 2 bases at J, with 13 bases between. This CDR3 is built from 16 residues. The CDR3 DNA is TGTGCCAGCAGTTACGGGGGGGCAGGGACTGGAAACACCATATATTTT. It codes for CASSYGGAGTGNTIYF.

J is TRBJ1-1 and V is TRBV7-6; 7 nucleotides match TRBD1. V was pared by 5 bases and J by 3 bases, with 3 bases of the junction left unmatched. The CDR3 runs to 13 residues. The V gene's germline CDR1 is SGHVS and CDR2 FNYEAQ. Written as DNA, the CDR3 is TGTGCCAGCAGCCGGACAGGTTACACTGAAGCTTTCTTT. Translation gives CASSRTGYTEAFF.

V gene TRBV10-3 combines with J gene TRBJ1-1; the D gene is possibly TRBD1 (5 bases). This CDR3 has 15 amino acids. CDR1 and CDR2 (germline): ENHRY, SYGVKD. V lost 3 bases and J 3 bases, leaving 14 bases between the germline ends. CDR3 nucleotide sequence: TGTGCCATCAGTGATCTAGGCAGGGCCGACACTGAAGCTTTCTTT. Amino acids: CAISDLGRADTEAFF.

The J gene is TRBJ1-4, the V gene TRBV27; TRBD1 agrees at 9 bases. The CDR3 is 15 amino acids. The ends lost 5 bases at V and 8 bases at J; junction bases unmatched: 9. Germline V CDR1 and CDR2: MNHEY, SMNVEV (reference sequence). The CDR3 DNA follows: TGTGCCAGCAGTATCTTGGGGACAGGGCTCGAAAAACTGTTTTTT. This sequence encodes CASSILGTGLEKLFF.

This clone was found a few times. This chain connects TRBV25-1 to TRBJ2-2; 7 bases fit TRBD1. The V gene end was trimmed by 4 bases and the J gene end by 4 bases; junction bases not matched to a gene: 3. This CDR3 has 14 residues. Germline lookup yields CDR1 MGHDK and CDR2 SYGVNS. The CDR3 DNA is TGTGCCAGCAGTGTCAGGGGGTTCACCGGGGAGCTGTTTTTT. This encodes CASSVRGFTGELFF. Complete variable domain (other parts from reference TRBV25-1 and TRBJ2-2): EADIYQTPRYLVIGTGKKITLECSQTMGHDKMYWYQQDPGMELHLIHYSYGVNSTEKGDLSSESTVSRIRTEHFPLTLESARPSHTSQYLCASSVRGFTGELFFGEGSRLTVL.

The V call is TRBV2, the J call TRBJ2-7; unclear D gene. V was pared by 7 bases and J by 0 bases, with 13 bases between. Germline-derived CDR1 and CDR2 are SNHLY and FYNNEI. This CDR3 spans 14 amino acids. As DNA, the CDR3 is TGTGCCAGCACCCTTAGCTACTACTCCTACGAGCAGTACTTC. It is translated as CASTLSYYSYEQYF.